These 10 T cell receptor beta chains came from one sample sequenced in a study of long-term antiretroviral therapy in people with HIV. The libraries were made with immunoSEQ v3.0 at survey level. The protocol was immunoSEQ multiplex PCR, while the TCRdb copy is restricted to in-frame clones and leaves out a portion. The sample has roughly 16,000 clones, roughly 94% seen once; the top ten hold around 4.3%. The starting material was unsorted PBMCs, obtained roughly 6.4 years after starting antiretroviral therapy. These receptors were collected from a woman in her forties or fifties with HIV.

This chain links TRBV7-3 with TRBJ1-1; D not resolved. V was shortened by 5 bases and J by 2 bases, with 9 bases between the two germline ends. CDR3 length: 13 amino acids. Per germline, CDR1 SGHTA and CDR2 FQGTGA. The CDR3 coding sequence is TGTGCCAGCAGCCGACTGGTAAACACTGAAGCTTTCTTT. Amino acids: CASSRLVNTEAFF. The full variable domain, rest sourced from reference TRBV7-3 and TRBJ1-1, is GAGVSQTPSNKVTEKGKYVELRCDPISGHTALYWYRQSLGQGPEFLIYFQGTGAADDSGLPNDRFFAVRPEGSVSTLKIQRTERGDSAVYLCASSRLVNTEAFFGQGTRLTVV.

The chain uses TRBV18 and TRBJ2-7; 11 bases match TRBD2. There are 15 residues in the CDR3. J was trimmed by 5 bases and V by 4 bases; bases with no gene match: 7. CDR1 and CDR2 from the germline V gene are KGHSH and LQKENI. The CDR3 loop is CASSLGTSGVNEQYF. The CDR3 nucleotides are TGTGCCAGCTCACTTGGGACTAGCGGCGTAAACGAGCAGTACTTC.

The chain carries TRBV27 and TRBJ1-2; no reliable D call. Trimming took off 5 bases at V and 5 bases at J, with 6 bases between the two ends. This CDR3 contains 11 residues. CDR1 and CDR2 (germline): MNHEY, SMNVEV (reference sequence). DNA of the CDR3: TGTGCCAGCAGTCAAAATTATGGCTACACCTTC. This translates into CASSQNYGYTF.

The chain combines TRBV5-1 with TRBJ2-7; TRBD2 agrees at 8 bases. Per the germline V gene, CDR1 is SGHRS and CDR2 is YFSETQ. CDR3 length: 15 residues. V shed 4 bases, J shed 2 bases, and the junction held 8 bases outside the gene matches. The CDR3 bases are TGCGCCAGCAGCATGGGACTAGTCGCCCCCTACGAGCAGTACTTC. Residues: CASSMGLVAPYEQYF.

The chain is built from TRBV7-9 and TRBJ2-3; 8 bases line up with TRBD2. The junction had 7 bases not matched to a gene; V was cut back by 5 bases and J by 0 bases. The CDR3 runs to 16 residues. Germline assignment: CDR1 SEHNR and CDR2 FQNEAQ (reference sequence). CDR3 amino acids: CASSRTSGTSTDTQYF. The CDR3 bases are TGTGCCAGCAGCAGAACTAGCGGAACTAGCACAGATACGCAGTATTTT.

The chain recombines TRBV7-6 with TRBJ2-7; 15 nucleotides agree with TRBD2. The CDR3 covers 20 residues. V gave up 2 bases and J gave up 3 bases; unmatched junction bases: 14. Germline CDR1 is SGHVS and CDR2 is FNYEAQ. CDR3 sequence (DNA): TGTGCCAGCAGCTTATCCCAGACGGGACTAGCGGGAGGACCCATCTACGAGCAGTACTTC. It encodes CASSLSQTGLAGGPIYEQYF.

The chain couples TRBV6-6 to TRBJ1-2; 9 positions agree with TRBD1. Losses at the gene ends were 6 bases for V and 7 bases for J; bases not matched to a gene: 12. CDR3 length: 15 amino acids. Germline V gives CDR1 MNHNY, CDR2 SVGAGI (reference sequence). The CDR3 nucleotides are TGTGCCAGCAGCCTGCTTCGACAGGGGGAAGGTGGCTACACCTTC. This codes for CASSLLRQGEGGYTF.

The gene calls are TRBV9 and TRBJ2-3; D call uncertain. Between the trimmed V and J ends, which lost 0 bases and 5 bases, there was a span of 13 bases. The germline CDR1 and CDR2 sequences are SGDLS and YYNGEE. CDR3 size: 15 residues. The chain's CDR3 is CASSVDAEGEDTQYF. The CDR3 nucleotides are TGTGCCAGCAGCGTAGATGCCGAAGGAGAAGATACGCAGTATTTT.

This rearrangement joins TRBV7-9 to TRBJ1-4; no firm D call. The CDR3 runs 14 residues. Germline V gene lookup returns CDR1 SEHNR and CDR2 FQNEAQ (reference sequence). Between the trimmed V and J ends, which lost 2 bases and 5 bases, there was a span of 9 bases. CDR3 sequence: CASSLLSANEKLFF. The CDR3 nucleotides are TGTGCCAGCAGCTTACTGTCCGCCAATGAAAAACTGTTTTTT.

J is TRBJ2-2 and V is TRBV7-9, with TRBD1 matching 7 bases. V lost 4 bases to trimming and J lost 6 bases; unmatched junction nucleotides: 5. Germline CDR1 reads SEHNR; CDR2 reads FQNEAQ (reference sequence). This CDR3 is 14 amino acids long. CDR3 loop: CASSSQGTAGELFF. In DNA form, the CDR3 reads TGTGCCAGCAGCTCGCAGGGGACAGCCGGGGAGCTGTTTTTT.